The 9 T cell receptor beta chains below come from one sample, sequenced in a study of identical twins. TCRdb fed the 5' RACE reads into MiXCR, producing one record per CDR3 protein. Found here are about 250,000 distinct CDR3 sequences, 6% to 8% of them singletons; the top ten hold under 6.5%. The same specimen was also included in a second study, on yellow fever vaccine responses in identical twins.

Source material: CD8+ T cells sorted from blood. The receptors derive from a woman aged 18-29 years in good health.

CDR3 loop: CSADGTGSFDEQFF. The CDR3, as DNA: TGCAGCGCTGACGGAACAGGATCGTTCGATGAGCAGTTCTTC. V and J are TRBV29-1 and TRBJ2-1; tentative D call: TRBD1 (5 bases). Trimming took 7 bases from V and 8 from J, leaving 21 bases between them. Germline V gene data show CDR1 as SQVTM and CDR2 as ANQGSEA. This CDR3 is built from 14 residues.

This clonotype was counted many times. The rearrangement links TRBV9 to TRBJ1-2; no clear D. Trimming took off 3 bases at V and 7 bases at J, with 10 bases between the two ends. From germline, CDR1 is SGDLS and CDR2 YYNGEE. The CDR3 has 12 amino acids. Written as DNA, the CDR3 is TGTGCCAGCAGCGAACGAGTGCGTGGCTACACCTTC. Translated: CASSERVRGYTF.

In its sample, this clonotype was seen a few times. The chain combines TRBV7-8 with TRBJ1-1, with TRBD1 matching over 9 bases. Trimming cost V 5 bases and J 4 bases; bases outside gene matches: 8. Looked up from germline, CDR1 is SGHVS and CDR2 is FQNEAQ. The CDR3 has 15 amino acids. The chain's CDR3 is CASSLRTGDTTEAFF. CDR3 sequence (DNA): TGTGCCAGCAGCCTGAGGACAGGGGACACCACTGAAGCTTTCTTT.

This clonotype was detected ten times or more. V and J are TRBV28 and TRBJ1-6; TRBD1 is a possible D gene (5 bases). Trimming stripped 3 bases from V and 9 bases from J, with 12 bases between. Germline CDR1 MDHEN, CDR2 SYDVKM. The CDR3 covers 14 residues. CDR3 residues: CASSFQGGGSPLHF. In DNA, the CDR3 is TGTGCCAGCAGTTTCCAGGGAGGCGGTTCACCCCTCCACTTT.

This clonotype appeared a few times. The chain couples TRBV6-5 to TRBJ2-7; 13 positions agree with TRBD2. Trimming removed 4 bases from V and 4 bases from J; junction bases left unmatched: 1. The germline V gene has CDR1 MNHEY and CDR2 SVGAGI. The CDR3 loop spans 14 amino acids. The CDR3 here is CASSWTSGRYEQYF. The CDR3 DNA follows: TGTGCCAGCAGTTGGACTAGCGGGAGATACGAGCAGTACTTC.

The chain recombines TRBV20-1 with TRBJ2-3; D call uncertain. Germline V gene lookup returns CDR1 DFQATT and CDR2 SNEGSKA (reference sequence). V dropped 0 bases and J dropped 5 bases, with 3 bases sitting between them. The CDR3 extends over 11 amino acids. CDR3 nucleotides: TGCAGTGCTAGAGATGTAGATACGCAGTATTTT. Encoded protein: CSARDVDTQYF.

The sample holds many counts of this clonotype. The J gene is TRBJ2-3, the V gene TRBV4-1, with TRBD2 matching over 12 bases. Germline V gene sequence: CDR1 MGHRA, CDR2 YSYEKL. This CDR3 contains 17 residues. Trimming cost V 4 bases and J 5 bases; bases outside gene matches: 10. The DNA of the CDR3 is TGCGCCAGCAGCCCCGGACTAGCGGGGACCAAAGGAGATACGCAGTATTTT. Its protein is CASSPGLAGTKGDTQYF.

This clonotype was detected only a few times. The chain carries TRBV4-2 and TRBJ2-3; the match to TRBD2 covers 7 bases. J lost 3 bases, V lost 3 bases, and 15 bases had no gene match. Germline CDR1 and CDR2: LGHNA and YNFKEQ. The CDR3 loop spans 18 amino acids. The CDR3 region is CASSQAYQLALLTDTQYF. CDR3 sequence (DNA): TGTGCCAGCAGCCAGGCCTACCAACTAGCGCTGCTGACAGATACGCAGTATTTT.

This clonotype has only a few counts. V usage is TRBV5-1 and J usage is TRBJ2-3, with D perhaps matching TRBD1 (6 bases). Germline V lookup: CDR1 SGHRS, CDR2 YFSETQ. The CDR3 extends over 17 amino acids. Trimming stripped 5 bases from V and 2 bases from J, with 21 bases between. CDR3 DNA sequence: TGCGCCAGCAGTTCCCTGCCGACAGGAGAGCCCACAGATACGCAGTATTTT. Its protein product is CASSSLPTGEPTDTQYF.